This T cell receptor beta chain was sequenced for a study of T-cell reconstitution after alpha-beta-depleted transplantation in children. General study points: It was reported that alpha-beta T cells came from several hundred expanded graft clones (about two months after transplant). By one year post-transplant, T-cell counts and diversity largely arose from T cells that were newly produced.

During its preparation, the TCRbeta library received unique molecular identifiers. One entry per CDR3 protein, called by TCRdb with MiXCR from the PCR reads. The table has about 460,000 distinct CDR3 sequences, about 10% seen once; the top ten hold roughly 2.1%. This clonotype occurred many times. Its antigen is currently unknown. Sequencing was performed on PBMCs, taken before TCRalphabeta/CD19-depleted stem cell transplant. The sequence was obtained from a child aged 2 to 10 with inherited bone marrow failure, due to receive a stem cell transplant.

The CDR3 nucleotides read TGCAGTGCCCTTAGGCTCGGGGAGCTGTTTTTT. Translated, it gives CSALRLGELFF. The genes are TRBV20-1 and TRBJ2-2; no clear D gene. CDR1 DFQATT and CDR2 SNEGSKA come from the germline V gene (reference sequence). V lost 6 bases, J lost 7 bases, and 9 bases lay in between. The CDR3 runs to 11 residues.